This record covers a single T cell receptor (beta chain). Its specificity is not known. The data originate from a study of Graves' ophthalmopathy and Graves' hyperthyroidism. General study results and limits: Ophthalmopathy progression cases were predicted by the model with roughly 71% sensitivity and less than 85% specificity. Among expanded thyroid clonotypes above 0.001 frequency, most also occurred in blood.

Additional autoimmune diseases, uncontrolled infections, pregnancy or lactation disqualified patients. Physicians reached a diagnosis by relying on clinical symptoms, serum thyroxine, TRAb, thyroid ultrasound and orbital computed tomography. TCR beta CDR3 regions were amplified from RNA transcripts. RT-PCR with HTBI primers came first, then second-round multiplex PCR. TCRdb recomputed calls from the multiplex PCR reads with MiXCR, one row per CDR3 protein. The sample contains about 740,000 distinct CDR3 sequences, roughly 41% of which appear only once. CDR3 length: 14 amino acids. The chain links TRBV12-3 or TRBV12-4 to TRBJ2-7, with 9 positions matching TRBD1. This TCR derives from an adult man with Graves' ophthalmopathy. The sample consisted of peripheral blood. DNA for the CDR3: TGTGCTAGTGCCCTAGGACAGGGGAAGTCCGAGCAGTACTTC. Translating gives CASALGQGKSEQYF.